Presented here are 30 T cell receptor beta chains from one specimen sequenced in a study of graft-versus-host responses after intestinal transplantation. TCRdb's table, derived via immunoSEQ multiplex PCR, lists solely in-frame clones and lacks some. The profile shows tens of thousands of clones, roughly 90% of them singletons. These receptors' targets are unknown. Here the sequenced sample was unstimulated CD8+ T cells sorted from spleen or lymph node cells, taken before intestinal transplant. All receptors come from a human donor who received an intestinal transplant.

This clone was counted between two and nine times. In nucleotides, the CDR3 is TGCGCCAGCAGCTTGGGATTTGGCGGGGGGGCTGAGTCAGATACGCAGTATTTT. Translation gives CASSLGFGGGAESDTQYF. The genes are TRBV5-1 and TRBJ2-3, with 9 bases fitting TRBD2. This CDR3 has 18 residues. J gave up 4 bases and V 0 bases, and 12 bases lay outside the gene matches. CDR1 SGHRS and CDR2 YFSETQ come from the germline V gene.

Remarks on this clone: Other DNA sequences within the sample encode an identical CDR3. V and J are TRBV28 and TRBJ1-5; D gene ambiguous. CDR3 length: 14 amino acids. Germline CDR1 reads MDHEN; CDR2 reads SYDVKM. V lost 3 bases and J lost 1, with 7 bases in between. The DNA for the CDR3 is TGTGCCAGCAGTTTGAGCGGCAGCAATCAGCCCCAGCATTTT. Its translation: CASSLSGSNQPQHF.

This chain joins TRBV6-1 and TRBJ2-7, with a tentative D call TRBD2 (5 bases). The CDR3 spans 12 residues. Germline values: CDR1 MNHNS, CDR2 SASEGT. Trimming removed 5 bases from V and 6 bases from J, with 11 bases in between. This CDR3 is CASSYVRGEQYF. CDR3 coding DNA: TGTGCCAGCAGTTATGTCCGGGGCGAGCAGTACTTC.

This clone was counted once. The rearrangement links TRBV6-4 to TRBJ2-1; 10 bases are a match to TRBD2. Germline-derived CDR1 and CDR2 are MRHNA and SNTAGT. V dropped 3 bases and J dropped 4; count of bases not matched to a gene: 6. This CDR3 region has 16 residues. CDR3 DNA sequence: TGTGCCAGCAGTGATCGTGGACTAGCGGCTTACAATGAGCAGTTCTTC. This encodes CASSDRGLAAYNEQFF.

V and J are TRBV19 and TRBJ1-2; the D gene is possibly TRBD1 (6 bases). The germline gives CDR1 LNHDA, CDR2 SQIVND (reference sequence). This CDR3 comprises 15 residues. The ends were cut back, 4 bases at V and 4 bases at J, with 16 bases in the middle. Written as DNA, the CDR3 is TGTGCCAGTAGTACCGCGGACAGTTGGGGCTATGGCTACACCTTC. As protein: CASSTADSWGYGYTF.

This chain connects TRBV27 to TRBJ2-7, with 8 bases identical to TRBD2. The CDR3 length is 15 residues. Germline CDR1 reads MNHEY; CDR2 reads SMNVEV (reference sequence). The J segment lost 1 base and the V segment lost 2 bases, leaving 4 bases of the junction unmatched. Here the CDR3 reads CASSLEAGASYEQYF. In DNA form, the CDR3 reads TGTGCCAGCAGTTTAGAAGCGGGAGCTTCCTACGAGCAGTACTTC.

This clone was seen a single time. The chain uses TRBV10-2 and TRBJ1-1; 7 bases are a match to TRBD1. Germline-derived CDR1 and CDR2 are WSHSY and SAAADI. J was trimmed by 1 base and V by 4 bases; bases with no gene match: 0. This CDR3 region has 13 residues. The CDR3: CASSGDRNTEAFF. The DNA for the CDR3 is TGCGCCAGCAGTGGGGACAGGAACACTGAAGCTTTCTTT.

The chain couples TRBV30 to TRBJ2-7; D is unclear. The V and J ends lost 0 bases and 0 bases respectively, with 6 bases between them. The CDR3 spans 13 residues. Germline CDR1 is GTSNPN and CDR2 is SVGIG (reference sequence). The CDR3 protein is CAWSVASSYEQYF. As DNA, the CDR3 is TGTGCCTGGAGTGTAGCTAGCTCCTACGAGCAGTACTTC. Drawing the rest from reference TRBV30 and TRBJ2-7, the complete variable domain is SQTIHQWPATLVQPVGSPLSLECTVEGTSNPNLYWYRQAAGRGLQLLFYSVGIGQISSEVPQNLSASRPQDRQFILSSKKLLLSDSGFYLCAWSVASSYEQYFGPGTRLTVT.

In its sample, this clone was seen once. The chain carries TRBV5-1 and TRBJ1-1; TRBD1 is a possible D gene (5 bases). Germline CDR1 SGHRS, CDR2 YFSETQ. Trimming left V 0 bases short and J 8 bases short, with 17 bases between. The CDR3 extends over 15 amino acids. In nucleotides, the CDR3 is TGCGCCAGCAGCTTGGCGAGGGGAGGAGTAAACGAAGCTTTCTTT. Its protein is CASSLARGGVNEAFF.

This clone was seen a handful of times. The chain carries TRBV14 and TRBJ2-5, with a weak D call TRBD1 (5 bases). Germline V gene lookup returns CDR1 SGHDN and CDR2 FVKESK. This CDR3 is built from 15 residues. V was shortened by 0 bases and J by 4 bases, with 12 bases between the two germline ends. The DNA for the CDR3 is TGTGCCAGCAGCCAAGAGGCAGGGTATCGAGAGACCCAGTACTTC. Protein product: CASSQEAGYRETQYF.

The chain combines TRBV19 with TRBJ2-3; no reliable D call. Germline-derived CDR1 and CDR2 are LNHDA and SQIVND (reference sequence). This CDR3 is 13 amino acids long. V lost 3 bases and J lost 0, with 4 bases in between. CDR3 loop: CASSIQSTDTQYF. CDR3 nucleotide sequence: TGTGCCAGTAGTATTCAGAGCACAGATACGCAGTATTTT.

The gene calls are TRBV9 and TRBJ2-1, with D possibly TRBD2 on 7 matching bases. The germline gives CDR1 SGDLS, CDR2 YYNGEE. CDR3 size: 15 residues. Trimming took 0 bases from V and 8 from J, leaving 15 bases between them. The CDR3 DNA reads TGTGCCAGCAGCGTAGGCGGGGGCCTCCCGCATGAGCAGTTCTTC. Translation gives CASSVGGGLPHEQFF.

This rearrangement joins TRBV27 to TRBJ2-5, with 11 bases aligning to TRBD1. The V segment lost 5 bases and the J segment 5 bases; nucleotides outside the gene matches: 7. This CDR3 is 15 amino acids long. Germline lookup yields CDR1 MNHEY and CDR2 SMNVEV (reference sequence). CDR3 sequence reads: CASSAGQGAGETQYF. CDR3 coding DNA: TGTGCCAGCAGTGCAGGACAGGGGGCAGGGGAGACCCAGTACTTC.

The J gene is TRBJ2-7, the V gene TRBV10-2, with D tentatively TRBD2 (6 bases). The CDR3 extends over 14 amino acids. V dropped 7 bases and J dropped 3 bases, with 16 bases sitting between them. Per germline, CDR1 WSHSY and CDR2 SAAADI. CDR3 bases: TGCGCCAGCAAAGTAATGGGAGGTGGCTACGAGCAGTACTTC. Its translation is CASKVMGGGYEQYF.

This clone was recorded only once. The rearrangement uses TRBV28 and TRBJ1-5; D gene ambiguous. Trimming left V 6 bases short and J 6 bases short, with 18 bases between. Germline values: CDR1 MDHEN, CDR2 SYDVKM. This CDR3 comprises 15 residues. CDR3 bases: TGTGCCAGCAGCTCCGGGTCCTTAGGGAGTCAGCCCCAGCATTTT. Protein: CASSSGSLGSQPQHF.

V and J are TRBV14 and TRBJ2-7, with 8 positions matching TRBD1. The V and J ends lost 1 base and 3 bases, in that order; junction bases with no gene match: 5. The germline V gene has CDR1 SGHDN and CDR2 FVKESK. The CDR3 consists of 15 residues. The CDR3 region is CASSQAPTGGYEQYF. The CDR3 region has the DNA TGTGCCAGCAGCCAAGCTCCCACAGGGGGCTACGAGCAGTACTTC.

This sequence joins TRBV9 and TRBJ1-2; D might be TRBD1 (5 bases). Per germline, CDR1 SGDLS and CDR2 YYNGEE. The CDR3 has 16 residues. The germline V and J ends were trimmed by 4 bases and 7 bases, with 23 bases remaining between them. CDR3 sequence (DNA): TGTGCCAGCAGCCCCAGCAGAGCAAGCGGGGGGAGTGGCTACACCTTC. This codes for CASSPSRASGGSGYTF.

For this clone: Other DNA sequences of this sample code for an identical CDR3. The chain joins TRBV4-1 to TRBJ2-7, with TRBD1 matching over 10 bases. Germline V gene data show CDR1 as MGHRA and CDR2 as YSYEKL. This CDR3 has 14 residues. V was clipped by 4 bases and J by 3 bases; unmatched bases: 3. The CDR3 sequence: CASSPGQGSYEQYF. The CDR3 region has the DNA TGCGCCAGCAGCCCGGGACAGGGGAGCTACGAGCAGTACTTC.

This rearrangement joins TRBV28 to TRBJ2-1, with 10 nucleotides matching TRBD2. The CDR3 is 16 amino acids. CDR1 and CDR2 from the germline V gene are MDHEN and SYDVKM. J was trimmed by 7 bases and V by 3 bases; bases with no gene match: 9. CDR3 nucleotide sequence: TGTGCCAGCAGTTTGCCTAGCGGGAGTTTAGGGAATGAGCAGTTCTTC. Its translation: CASSLPSGSLGNEQFF.

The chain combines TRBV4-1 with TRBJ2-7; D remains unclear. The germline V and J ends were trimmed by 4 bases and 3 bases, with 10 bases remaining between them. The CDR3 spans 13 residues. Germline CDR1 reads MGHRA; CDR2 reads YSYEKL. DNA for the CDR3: TGCGCCAGCAGCCCCTGGGCCAGCTACGAGCAGTACTTC. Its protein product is CASSPWASYEQYF.

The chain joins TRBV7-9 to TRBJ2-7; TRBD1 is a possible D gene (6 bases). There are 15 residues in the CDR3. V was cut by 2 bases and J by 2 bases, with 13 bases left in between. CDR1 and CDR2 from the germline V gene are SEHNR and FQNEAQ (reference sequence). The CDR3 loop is CASSLNREFTYEQYF. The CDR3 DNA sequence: TGTGCCAGCAGCTTAAACAGGGAGTTTACCTACGAGCAGTACTTC.

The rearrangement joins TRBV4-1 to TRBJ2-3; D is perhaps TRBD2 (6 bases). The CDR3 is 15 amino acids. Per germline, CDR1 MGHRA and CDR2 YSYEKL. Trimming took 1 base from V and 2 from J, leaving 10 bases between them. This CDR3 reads CASSQGRGLTDTQYF. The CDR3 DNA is TGCGCCAGCAGCCAAGGGCGGGGACTCACAGATACGCAGTATTTT.

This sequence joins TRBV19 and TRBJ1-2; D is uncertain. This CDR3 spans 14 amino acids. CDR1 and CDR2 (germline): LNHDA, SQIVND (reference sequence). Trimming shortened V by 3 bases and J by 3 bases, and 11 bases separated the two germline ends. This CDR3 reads CASSMLWSDYGYTF. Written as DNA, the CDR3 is TGTGCCAGTAGTATGCTCTGGTCGGACTATGGCTACACCTTC.

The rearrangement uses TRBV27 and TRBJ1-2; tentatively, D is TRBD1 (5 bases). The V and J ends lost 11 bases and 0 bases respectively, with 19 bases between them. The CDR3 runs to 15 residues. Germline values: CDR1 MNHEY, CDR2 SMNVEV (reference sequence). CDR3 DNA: TGTGCCGGGGTGGAACAGGAGCCTGCTAACTATGGCTACACCTTC. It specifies CAGVEQEPANYGYTF.

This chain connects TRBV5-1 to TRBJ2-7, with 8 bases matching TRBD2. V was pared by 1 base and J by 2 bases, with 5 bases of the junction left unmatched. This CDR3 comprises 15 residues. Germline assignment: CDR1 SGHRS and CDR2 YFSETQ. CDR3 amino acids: CASSLWLAGTYEQYF. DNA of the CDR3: TGCGCCAGCAGCTTGTGGCTAGCGGGCACCTACGAGCAGTACTTC. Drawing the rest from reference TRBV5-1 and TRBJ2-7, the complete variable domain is KAGVTQTPRYLIKTRGQQVTLSCSPISGHRSVSWYQQTPGQGLQFLFEYFSETQRNKGNFPGRFSGRQFSNSRSEMNVSTLELGDSALYLCASSLWLAGTYEQYFGPGTRLTVT.

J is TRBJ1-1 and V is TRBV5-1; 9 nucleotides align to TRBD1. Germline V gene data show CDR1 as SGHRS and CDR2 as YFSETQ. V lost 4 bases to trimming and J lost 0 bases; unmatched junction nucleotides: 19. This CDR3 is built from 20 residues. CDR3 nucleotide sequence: TGCGCCAGCAGCCCATTCCCCCGGGACAGGGAAGAAGGAATGAACACTGAAGCTTTCTTT. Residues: CASSPFPRDREEGMNTEAFF.

The CDR3 coding sequence is TGTGCCAGCAGTTTAGCTAGCGGGAGACCTTTCTCTGGGGCCAACGTCCTGACTTTC. Protein: CASSLASGRPFSGANVLTF. J is TRBJ2-6 and V is TRBV27; 10 positions agree with TRBD2. The CDR3 sequence is 19 residues long. Germline V gene data show CDR1 as MNHEY and CDR2 as SMNVEV (reference sequence). The trim removed 2 bases at V and 0 bases at J, leaving 7 bases unmatched.

Here the CDR3 DNA reads TGCAGCGTTGATACAGGGAACACCGGGGAGCTGTTTTTT. This codes for CSVDTGNTGELFF. The chain links TRBV29-1 to TRBJ2-2; a possible D gene is TRBD1 (5 bases). Trimming took off 3 bases at V and 1 base at J, with 6 bases between the two ends. Germline lookup yields CDR1 SQVTM and CDR2 ANQGSEA. The CDR3 contains 13 residues.

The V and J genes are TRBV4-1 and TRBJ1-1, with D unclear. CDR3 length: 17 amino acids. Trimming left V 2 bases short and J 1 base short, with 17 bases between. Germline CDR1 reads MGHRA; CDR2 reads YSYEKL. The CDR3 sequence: CASSQPHGRESNTEAFF. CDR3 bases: TGCGCCAGCAGCCAACCCCACGGACGGGAGTCGAACACTGAAGCTTTCTTT.

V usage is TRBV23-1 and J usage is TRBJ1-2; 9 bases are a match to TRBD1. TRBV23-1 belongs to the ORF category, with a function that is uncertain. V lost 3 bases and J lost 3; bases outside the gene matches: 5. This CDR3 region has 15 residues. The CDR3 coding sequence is TGCGCCAGCAGTCATCGTGGGACAGGGCACTATGGCTACACCTTC. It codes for CASSHRGTGHYGYTF.